Listed below are T cell receptor beta chains from one sample, sequenced in a study of blood T cell repertoires in COVID-19. Here immunoSEQ multiplex PCR was the method, and the copy in TCRdb shows in-frame clones only, minus some. This repertoire shows a few hundred thousand clones, approximately 78% found once; its top ten account for approximately 5%. The sample comprised PBMCs or T cells enriched from blood (not recorded which). The source of these receptors is a middle-aged man who had been exposed to COVID-19. CDR3s include the opening cysteine and the closing phenylalanine or tryptophan. D genes are given only for firm matches. Clone size, where shown, is once, few, many, or a class for clones that have expanded.

size	D	V	J	DNA	CDR3
NA	NA	TRBV23-1	TRBJ2-2	TGCGCCAGCAGTCAGAAAAGGGAGACCGGGGAGCTGTTTTTT	CASSQKRETGELFF
once	NA	TRBV19	TRBJ1-1	TGTGCCAGTAGTGTCCAGGGTGGGGCTGAAGCTTTCTTT	CASSVQGGAEAFF
NA	TRBD2	TRBV7-8	TRBJ2-3	TGTGCCAGCAGCTTAAGCGGGAGGGCAGATACGCAGTATTTT	CASSLSGRADTQYF
NA	NA	TRBV7-8	TRBJ1-5	TGTGCCAGCAGCTTAGCAACGGATCAGCCCCAGCATTTT	CASSLATDQPQHF
NA	TRBD1	TRBV6-5	TRBJ1-3	TGTGCCAGCACCGACAGGGTTTCTGGAAACACCATATATTTT	CASTDRVSGNTIYF
few	NA	TRBV18	TRBJ2-4	TGTGCCAGCTCAAGGCTTCACGGGCTAGCGACCCCCCTCCTGTTAGCCAAAAACATTCAGTACTTC	CASSRLHGLATPLLLAKNIQYF
NA	TRBD1	TRBV7-9	TRBJ2-5	TGTGCCAGCAGCATTGGACAGGGTAAAGAGACCCAGTACTTC	CASSIGQGKETQYF
NA	NA	TRBV3-1/TRBV3-2	TRBJ2-7	TGTGCCAGCAGCCGACAAGCCGGCTACGAGCAGTACTTC	CASSRQAGYEQYF
once	NA	TRBV2	TRBJ1-6	TGTGCCACCCGACCCGTAAGGGGAAATAATTCACCCCTCCACTTT	CATRPVRGNNSPLHF
NA	NA	TRBV5-4	TRBJ2-7	TGTGCCAGCAGGTCTCGATCGGGGACTGTGCCCCTGTTC	CASRSRSGTVPLF
NA	NA	TRBV9	TRBJ2-7	TGTGCCAGCAGCGTAGCCCTAGCTAGGGACGAGCAGTACTTC	CASSVALARDEQYF
NA	NA	TRBV10-1	TRBJ1-5	TGCGCCGGCTCGGAGAGGGTGAGGCAGCCCCAGCATTTT	CAGSERVRQPQHF
NA	TRBD2	TRBV3-1/TRBV3-2	TRBJ2-3	TGTGCCAGCAGCCAGGACTCCGGGACTAGCGGGTTAGGTACGCAGTATTTT	CASSQDSGTSGLGTQYF
NA	NA	TRBV2	TRBJ1-6	TGTGCCAGCAGTGAACAGGGCTCCTATAATTCACCCCTCCACTTT	CASSEQGSYNSPLHF
NA	TRBD2	TRBV29-1	TRBJ2-3	TGCAGCGTTGACCAGACTAGCGGGAGGTTGTCAGATACGCAGTATTTT	CSVDQTSGRLSDTQYF
NA	TRBD2	TRBV7-9	TRBJ2-3	TGTGCCAGCAGCCGGGGGGGAGCCACAGATACGCAGTATTTT	CASSRGGATDTQYF
NA	NA	TRBV5-1	TRBJ1-2	TGCGCCAGCAGCTTGTCGGGCAGGGGTCATGATGGCTACACCTTC	CASSLSGRGHDGYTF
NA	TRBD2	TRBV20-1	TRBJ2-1	TGCAGTGCTAGTCTGTTGGGACTAGTCAATGAGCAGTTCTTC	CSASLLGLVNEQFF
few	TRBD1	TRBV6-5	TRBJ1-5	TGTGCCAGCAGCGGGACAGGGAATCAGCCCCAGCATTTT	CASSGTGNQPQHF
NA	NA	TRBV11-3	TRBJ1-1	TGTGCCAGCAGCTCCCAGGGATACACTGAAGCTTTCTTT	CASSSQGYTEAFF
NA	NA	TRBV21-1	TRBJ2-5	TGTGCCAGCATCTCGACTAGCGGGAGAGGACGGGAGCCTGGGGAGACCCAGTACTTC	CASISTSGRGREPGETQYF
once	NA	TRBV11-2	TRBJ2-2	TGTGCCAGCAGCTCTAAGCTCAACAGTGCCCACGGGGAGCTGTTTTTT	CASSSKLNSAHGELFF
NA	TRBD2	TRBV2	TRBJ2-3	TGTGCCAGCAGTACGCGACTAGCGGCCACAGATACGCAGTATTTT	CASSTRLAATDTQYF
NA	TRBD2	TRBV10-2	TRBJ2-1	TGCGCCAGCAGAGAAAGCGGGAGTATGACTTATGAGCAGTTCTTC	CASRESGSMTYEQFF
few	NA	TRBV2	TRBJ2-7	TGTGCCAGCGGAGACTACGAGCAGTACTTC	CASGDYEQYF
NA	TRBD1	TRBV7-9	TRBJ2-4	TGTGCCAGCAGCCCCGGGCCCTGGACAGGGGGCCGGTACATTCAGTACTTC	CASSPGPWTGGRYIQYF
NA	NA	TRBV29-1	TRBJ1-1	TGCAGCGTTGAAAGGGGGGGGAGCACTGAAGCTTTCTTT	CSVERGGSTEAFF
NA	NA	TRBV21-1	TRBJ2-5	TGTGCCAGCAGCAAAGTAGGTTGTCAGGGTGAGACCCAGTACTTC	CASSKVGCQGETQYF
few	TRBD2	TRBV7-9	TRBJ2-2	TGTGCCAGCAGCTCCGGACTAGCGGGGCGCACCGGGGAGCTGTTTTTT	CASSSGLAGRTGELFF
NA	TRBD2	TRBV14	TRBJ2-1	TGTGCCAGCAGCCGGGCCACTAGCGGGATTTGGAATGAGCAGTTCTTC	CASSRATSGIWNEQFF
NA	NA	TRBV4-2	TRBJ2-5	TGTGCCAGCAGCCAAGAGCTTCAATCCGGGGGCCAAGAGACCCAGTACTTC	CASSQELQSGGQETQYF
NA	TRBD2	TRBV7-2	TRBJ2-1	TGTGCCAGCAGCTTAGGTCTAGCGGGAAGCCATGAGCAGTTCTTC	CASSLGLAGSHEQFF
few	TRBD2	TRBV7-8	TRBJ2-7	TGTGCCAGCAGCTTAAAACGGCCGGGACTAGGGCTCGAGCAGTACTTC	CASSLKRPGLGLEQYF
NA	NA	TRBV6-5	TRBJ1-4	TGTGCCAGCAGTTACGGGGATGCGGGCTCGGAAAAACTGTTTTTT	CASSYGDAGSEKLFF
NA	TRBD1	TRBV30	TRBJ1-2	TGTGCCTGGAGCCCTCGACAGGGAAGCTACACCTTC	CAWSPRQGSYTF
NA	TRBD1	TRBV9	TRBJ1-4	TGTGCCAGCAGTGGACAGGGCAAAAGTGCAACTAATGAAAAACTGTTTTTT	CASSGQGKSATNEKLFF
NA	NA	TRBV18	TRBJ2-3	TGTGCCAGCTCACGAGGGACAGATACGCAGTATTTT	CASSRGTDTQYF
once	TRBD1	TRBV7-3	TRBJ1-3	TGTGCCAGCAGCCCAGGGGGCTCTGGAAACACCATATATTTT	CASSPGGSGNTIYF